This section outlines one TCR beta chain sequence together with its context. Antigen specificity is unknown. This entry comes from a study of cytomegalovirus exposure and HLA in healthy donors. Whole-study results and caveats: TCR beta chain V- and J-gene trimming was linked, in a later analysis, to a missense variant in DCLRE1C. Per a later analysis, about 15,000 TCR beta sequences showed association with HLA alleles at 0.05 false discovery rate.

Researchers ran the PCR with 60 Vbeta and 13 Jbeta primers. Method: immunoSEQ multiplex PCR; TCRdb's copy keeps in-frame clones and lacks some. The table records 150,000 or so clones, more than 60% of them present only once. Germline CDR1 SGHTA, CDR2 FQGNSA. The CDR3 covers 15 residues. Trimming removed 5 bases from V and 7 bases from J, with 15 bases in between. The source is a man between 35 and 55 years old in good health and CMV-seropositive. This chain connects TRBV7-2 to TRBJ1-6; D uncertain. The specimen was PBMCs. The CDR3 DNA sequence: TGTGCCAGCAGCCCAGACTCCATTCGAAATTCACCCCTCCACTTT. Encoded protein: CASSPDSIRNSPLHF.